One sample yielded the 9 T cell receptor beta chains listed below, sequenced in a study of cytomegalovirus exposure and HLA in healthy donors. In the PCR, 60 Vbeta and 13 Jbeta primers were used. Assay used: immunoSEQ multiplex PCR; TCRdb lists only in-frame clones, some missing. The profile shows some 200,000 clones, roughly three quarters of them singletons. The sample comprised PBMCs. These receptors were obtained from a male donor in good health and CMV-seropositive.

This clone was seen more than once but under ten times. V usage is TRBV10-3 and J usage is TRBJ2-2; TRBD2 aligns across 8 bases. Germline V lookup: CDR1 ENHRY, CDR2 SYGVKD. The length of the CDR3 is 15 residues. The V gene end was trimmed by 7 bases and the J gene end by 1 base; junction bases not matched to a gene: 5. CDR3 amino acids: CAITGTRMNTGELFF. CDR3 sequence (DNA): TGTGCCATCACCGGGACTAGGATGAACACCGGGGAGCTGTTTTTT.

As for this clone: An end of the junction differs from the germline gene, which may be a read error. The sample contains more than one DNA sequence encoding this CDR3. This rearrangement joins TRBV19 to TRBJ1-1; perhaps TRBD1 as D (5 bases). CDR1 is LNHDA and CDR2 is SQIVND in the germline V gene (reference sequence). This CDR3 region has 13 residues. The CDR3 DNA reads TGTGCCAGTACCCAGGGTAGGGCTACTGAAGCCTTCTTT. It translates to CASTQGRATEAFF.

V is TRBV11-3 and J is TRBJ2-7, with no clear D. The ends were cut back, 0 bases at V and 5 bases at J, with 5 bases in the middle. Germline lookup yields CDR1 SGHNT and CDR2 YENEEA. This CDR3 is built from 12 residues. CDR3 sequence (DNA): TGTGCCAGCAGCTTAGATTCTCACGAGCAGTACTTC. Protein: CASSLDSHEQYF.

This clone was seen once. This sequence joins TRBV7-9 and TRBJ2-3, with 11 positions matching TRBD2. The length of the CDR3 is 17 residues. Germline V gene sequence: CDR1 SEHNR, CDR2 FQNEAQ (reference sequence). After removal of 3 bases from V and 8 bases from J, the junction contained 13 bases not matched to a gene. The DNA of the CDR3 is TGTGCCAGCAGCTTCGGGACGTTAGCGGGGGGGCCGGGTACGCAGTATTTT. Protein product: CASSFGTLAGGPGTQYF.

The V and J genes are TRBV6-5 and TRBJ2-7; a weak D match, TRBD2 (6 bases). Per the germline V gene, CDR1 is MNHEY and CDR2 is SVGAGI. Trimming took 0 bases from V and 11 from J, leaving 11 bases between them. The CDR3 has 12 residues. As DNA, the CDR3 is TGTGCCAGCAGTTACTCCCGGGAGAAGAAGTACTTC. It yields the protein CASSYSREKKYF.

This chain connects TRBV25-1 to TRBJ2-7, with D tentatively TRBD2 (6 bases). Germline-derived CDR1 and CDR2 are MGHDK and SYGVNS. The V end was cut by 8 bases, the J end by 4 bases, with 9 bases between. This CDR3 has 11 amino acids. This chain's CDR3 is CASLGGYEQYF. The CDR3 DNA sequence: TGTGCCAGCCTTGGGGGGTACGAGCAGTACTTC.

This clone was observed a single time. The V and J genes are TRBV30 and TRBJ1-4; 10 positions match TRBD1. Trimming removed 1 base from V and 8 bases from J; junction bases left unmatched: 13. Germline V gene lookup returns CDR1 GTSNPN and CDR2 SVGIG (reference sequence). The CDR3 contains 17 residues. The CDR3 DNA is TGTGCCTGGAGTGCCGGGACAGGGGTCCGGGGGCAAGAAAAACTGTTTTTT. Translated, it gives CAWSAGTGVRGQEKLFF.

The V gene is TRBV7-2, the J gene TRBJ1-5, with 9 nucleotides matching TRBD1. With V trimmed by 2 bases and J by 5 bases, 4 bases remained unmatched. The CDR3 runs 15 residues. CDR1 SGHTA and CDR2 FQGNSA come from the germline V gene. CDR3: CASSLNHRGHQPQHF. The CDR3, as DNA: TGTGCCAGCAGCTTAAATCACAGGGGGCATCAGCCCCAGCATTTT.

CDR3: CASSGSGFAPINEQFF. Here the CDR3 DNA reads TGTGCCAGCAGTGGGTCAGGGTTCGCCCCGATCAATGAGCAGTTCTTC. This chain uses TRBV2 with TRBJ2-1; D might be TRBD1 (5 bases). The CDR3 runs 16 residues. From germline, CDR1 is SNHLY and CDR2 FYNNEI. V lost 4 bases to trimming and J lost 6 bases, with 19 bases between them.